Described below is a single T cell receptor beta chain sequence and its context. This entry is derived from a study of shared clonotypes between healthy human individuals. CDR3 length: 15 amino acids. The germline gives CDR1 MNHNY, CDR2 SVGAGI (reference sequence). V lost 4 bases to trimming and J lost 7 bases; unmatched junction nucleotides: 11. Execution of the assay was at deep level. Profiled with immunoSEQ multiplex PCR; TCRdb holds only in-frame clones, not every one. This sample has some 300,000 clones, with more than 60% found just once. Material: memory CD4+ T cells sorted from blood. Subset defined: CD45RA-negative fraction. V and J are TRBV6-6 and TRBJ1-2; 8 bases are shared with TRBD1. The sequence came from a young man in good health. Here the CDR3 DNA reads TGTGCCAGCAGTTCCCCCGACAGGGGCGCTCGTGGCTACACCTTC. This encodes CASSSPDRGARGYTF.